These T cell receptor beta chains were read from a single sample in a study of T cell repertoires in cytomegalovirus infection. TCRdb passed the reads through MiXCR, listing each CDR3 protein once. The profile shows 250,000 or so distinct CDR3 sequences, roughly 9% of them singletons. The specimen sequenced was PBMCs. The source of these receptors is a human donor in good health (CMV status not recorded). Some clones in this sample may be carry-over from other donors' samples. The CDR3 runs from the conserved cysteine through the conserved F or W. The D gene is left open where the match is weak. A row's size may be missing; if present it is once, few, many or a size class.

v_call: TRBV6-2/TRBV6-3; d_call: .; j_call: TRBJ2-2; clone_size: few; cdr3_aa: CASGPYRTTYANTGELFF; cdr3_nt: TGTGCCAGCGGTCCCTACCGAACCACCTACGCGAACACCGGGGAGCTGTTTTTT
v_call: TRBV7-2; d_call: .; j_call: TRBJ2-3; clone_size: many; cdr3_aa: CASSYSSTGIDTQYF; cdr3_nt: TGTGCCAGCAGCTACTCCTCTACAGGGATAGATACGCAGTATTTT
v_call: TRBV28; d_call: TRBD2; j_call: TRBJ2-7; clone_size: .; cdr3_aa: CASGLAGASSYVQYF; cdr3_nt: TGTGCCAGCGGACTAGCGGGGGCGAGCTCCTACGTGCAGTACTTC
v_call: TRBV9; d_call: TRBD2; j_call: TRBJ2-7; clone_size: .; cdr3_aa: CASSVGAGGSYEQYF; cdr3_nt: TGTGCCAGCAGCGTAGGAGCGGGGGGCTCCTACGAGCAGTACTTC
v_call: TRBV7-6; d_call: TRBD2; j_call: TRBJ2-1; clone_size: many; cdr3_aa: CASSARTSGPLKKFF; cdr3_nt: TGTGCCAGCAGCGCTCGGACTAGCGGGCCCTTAAAGAAGTTCTTC
v_call: TRBV7-3; d_call: .; j_call: TRBJ1-2; clone_size: many; cdr3_aa: CASSLTGAVYQAGYTF; cdr3_nt: TGTGCCAGCAGCTTAACAGGGGCGGTTTACCAGGCTGGCTACACCTTC
v_call: TRBV28; d_call: .; j_call: TRBJ2-7; clone_size: many; cdr3_aa: CASSLLSGSYEQYF; cdr3_nt: TGTGCCAGCAGTTTACTTTCAGGCTCCTACGAGCAGTACTTC
v_call: TRBV19; d_call: TRBD1; j_call: TRBJ1-1; clone_size: many; cdr3_aa: CASCKLGQGGTEAFF; cdr3_nt: TGTGCCAGTTGTAAACTCGGACAGGGGGGTACTGAAGCTTTCTTT
v_call: TRBV4-3; d_call: .; j_call: TRBJ1-5; clone_size: many; cdr3_aa: CASSQGFSNQPQHF; cdr3_nt: TGCGCCAGCAGCCAAGGTTTCAGCAATCAGCCCCAGCATTTT
v_call: TRBV7-4; d_call: .; j_call: TRBJ2-3; clone_size: .; cdr3_aa: CASSFRDGYTDTQYF; cdr3_nt: TGTGCCAGCAGCTTCCGGGACGGCTACACAGATACGCAGTATTTT
v_call: TRBV9; d_call: .; j_call: TRBJ2-2; clone_size: .; cdr3_aa: CASSVVAGTGELFF; cdr3_nt: TGTGCCAGCAGCGTAGTGGCCGGAACCGGGGAGCTGTTTTTT
v_call: TRBV2; d_call: TRBD1; j_call: TRBJ1-5; clone_size: few; cdr3_aa: CASTPDRGRLGNQPQHF; cdr3_nt: TGTGCCAGCACCCCGGACAGGGGGCGATTAGGCAATCAGCCCCAGCATTTT
v_call: TRBV7-2; d_call: .; j_call: TRBJ1-6; clone_size: many; cdr3_aa: CASSLGTAGTSPLHF; cdr3_nt: TGTGCCAGCAGCTTAGGGACGGCAGGGACTTCACCCCTCCACTTT
v_call: TRBV28; d_call: .; j_call: TRBJ1-2; clone_size: few; cdr3_aa: CASSQRDFYGYTF; cdr3_nt: TGTGCCAGCAGCCAGAGGGATTTCTATGGCTACACCTTC
v_call: TRBV29-1; d_call: TRBD1; j_call: TRBJ2-3; clone_size: few; cdr3_aa: CSVEGQNTDTQYF; cdr3_nt: TGCAGCGTTGAGGGACAGAACACAGATACGCAGTATTTT
v_call: TRBV27; d_call: .; j_call: TRBJ2-1; clone_size: many; cdr3_aa: CASSFLTSRDNEQFF; cdr3_nt: TGTGCCAGCAGTTTCCTGACTAGTCGCGACAATGAGCAGTTCTTC
v_call: TRBV7-2; d_call: TRBD1; j_call: TRBJ1-6; clone_size: many; cdr3_aa: CASSLMTGSTSYNSPLHF; cdr3_nt: TGTGCCAGCAGCTTAATGACAGGGTCAACCTCCTATAATTCACCCCTCCACTTT
v_call: TRBV27; d_call: .; j_call: TRBJ1-2; clone_size: many; cdr3_aa: CASSLQGHYGYTF; cdr3_nt: TGTGCCAGCAGTTTACAGGGACACTATGGCTACACCTTC
v_call: TRBV12-3/TRBV12-4; d_call: .; j_call: TRBJ2-6; clone_size: .; cdr3_aa: CASNPDGYYSGANVLTF; cdr3_nt: TGTGCCAGCAACCCCGACGGCTATTACTCTGGGGCCAACGTCCTGACTTTC
v_call: TRBV7-2; d_call: TRBD1; j_call: TRBJ2-5; clone_size: many; cdr3_aa: CASSSWTGKETQYF; cdr3_nt: TGTGCCAGCAGCTCCTGGACAGGGAAGGAGACCCAGTACTTC
v_call: TRBV7-9; d_call: TRBD1; j_call: TRBJ2-3; clone_size: many; cdr3_aa: CASNDRGYTDTQYF; cdr3_nt: TGTGCCAGCAACGACAGGGGGTACACAGATACGCAGTATTTT
v_call: TRBV28; d_call: TRBD2; j_call: TRBJ2-7; clone_size: many; cdr3_aa: CASSFSGGNYEQYF; cdr3_nt: TGTGCCAGCAGTTTTAGCGGGGGGAACTACGAGCAGTACTTC
v_call: TRBV7-9; d_call: TRBD1; j_call: TRBJ1-1; clone_size: many; cdr3_aa: CASNTGENTEAFF; cdr3_nt: TGTGCCAGCAATACAGGGGAGAACACTGAAGCTTTCTTT
v_call: TRBV28; d_call: TRBD1; j_call: TRBJ2-7; clone_size: many; cdr3_aa: CASTPWGQGALHEQYF; cdr3_nt: TGTGCCAGCACCCCGTGGGGACAGGGGGCGCTCCACGAGCAGTACTTC
v_call: TRBV4-1; d_call: TRBD1; j_call: TRBJ1-4; clone_size: .; cdr3_aa: CASSQGSGQLNEKLFF; cdr3_nt: TGCGCCAGCAGCCAGGGATCGGGACAGCTTAATGAAAAACTGTTTTTT
v_call: TRBV7-6; d_call: .; j_call: TRBJ2-2; clone_size: .; cdr3_aa: CASSYGGQSAGELFF; cdr3_nt: TGTGCCAGCAGCTATGGGGGACAATCCGCCGGGGAGCTGTTTTTT
v_call: TRBV7-2; d_call: TRBD2; j_call: TRBJ2-3; clone_size: many; cdr3_aa: CASGLAGTDTQYF; cdr3_nt: TGTGCCAGCGGACTAGCGGGCACAGATACGCAGTATTTT
v_call: TRBV7-2; d_call: TRBD2; j_call: TRBJ2-3; clone_size: many; cdr3_aa: CASSLGLAGPEAWKRTQYF; cdr3_nt: TGTGCCAGCAGCTTAGGACTAGCGGGGCCCGAGGCGTGGAAAAGAACGCAGTATTTT
v_call: TRBV19; d_call: .; j_call: TRBJ1-1; clone_size: .; cdr3_aa: CASSSGLASTEAFF; cdr3_nt: TGTGCCAGTAGTAGTGGGCTAGCGAGTACTGAAGCTTTCTTT
v_call: TRBV4-2; d_call: .; j_call: TRBJ2-4; clone_size: few; cdr3_aa: CASSPLAIGAKNIQYF; cdr3_nt: TGTGCCAGCAGCCCCCTAGCGATTGGGGCCAAAAACATTCAGTACTTC
v_call: TRBV7-2; d_call: .; j_call: TRBJ2-7; clone_size: many; cdr3_aa: CASSLLGQGSTEQYF; cdr3_nt: TGTGCCAGCAGCCTCCTGGGCCAGGGTAGCACGGAGCAGTACTTC
v_call: TRBV7-2; d_call: .; j_call: TRBJ2-5; clone_size: many; cdr3_aa: CASSLGIQETQYF; cdr3_nt: TGTGCCAGCAGCTTAGGCATCCAAGAGACCCAGTACTTC
v_call: TRBV7-2; d_call: .; j_call: TRBJ1-2; clone_size: many; cdr3_aa: CASSLASGHGYTF; cdr3_nt: TGTGCCAGCAGCTTAGCTTCAGGGCATGGCTACACCTTC
v_call: TRBV7-2; d_call: TRBD1; j_call: TRBJ2-7; clone_size: many; cdr3_aa: CASGFAGTGAGEQYF; cdr3_nt: TGTGCCAGCGGGTTTGCCGGGACAGGGGCCGGGGAGCAGTACTTC
v_call: TRBV6-8; d_call: TRBD1; j_call: TRBJ1-1; clone_size: many; cdr3_aa: CASSPGTGWTEAFF; cdr3_nt: TGTGCCAGCAGTCCCGGGACAGGATGGACTGAAGCTTTCTTT
v_call: TRBV19; d_call: TRBD1; j_call: TRBJ2-1; clone_size: few; cdr3_aa: CASSTGQGANGEQFF; cdr3_nt: TGTGCCAGTAGTACCGGACAGGGGGCGAATGGTGAGCAGTTCTTC
v_call: TRBV28; d_call: .; j_call: TRBJ1-1; clone_size: many; cdr3_aa: CASSLPGGTSEAFF; cdr3_nt: TGTGCCAGCAGTTTACCGGGGGGGACTTCTGAAGCTTTCTTT
v_call: TRBV7-9; d_call: TRBD1; j_call: TRBJ1-4; clone_size: many; cdr3_aa: CASSFRTGGSSEKLFF; cdr3_nt: TGTGCCAGCAGCTTCCGGACAGGGGGTAGTTCTGAAAAACTGTTTTTT
v_call: TRBV28; d_call: .; j_call: TRBJ1-2; clone_size: .; cdr3_aa: CASSRGGEHGYTF; cdr3_nt: TGTGCCAGCAGCCGAGGGGGGGAGCATGGCTACACCTTC
v_call: TRBV28; d_call: TRBD1; j_call: TRBJ1-2; clone_size: .; cdr3_aa: CATEPQGTGYTF; cdr3_nt: TGTGCCACCGAACCACAGGGGACCGGCTACACCTTC
v_call: TRBV12-3/TRBV12-4; d_call: .; j_call: TRBJ2-5; clone_size: many; cdr3_aa: CASSPDRQETQYF; cdr3_nt: TGTGCCAGCAGCCCTGACAGGCAAGAGACCCAGTACTTC
v_call: TRBV12-3/TRBV12-4; d_call: .; j_call: TRBJ1-3; clone_size: many; cdr3_aa: CASRGQGRSSSGNTIYF; cdr3_nt: TGTGCCAGCAGAGGACAAGGGCGCTCAAGCTCTGGAAACACCATATATTTT
v_call: TRBV20-1; d_call: .; j_call: TRBJ2-3; clone_size: many; cdr3_aa: CSADRTGGHTDTQYF; cdr3_nt: TGCAGTGCTGACCGGACGGGGGGCCACACAGATACGCAGTATTTT
v_call: TRBV12-3/TRBV12-4; d_call: TRBD1; j_call: TRBJ1-1; clone_size: many; cdr3_aa: CASSRGQVMNTEAFF; cdr3_nt: TGTGCCAGCAGCCGAGGACAGGTGATGAACACTGAAGCTTTCTTT